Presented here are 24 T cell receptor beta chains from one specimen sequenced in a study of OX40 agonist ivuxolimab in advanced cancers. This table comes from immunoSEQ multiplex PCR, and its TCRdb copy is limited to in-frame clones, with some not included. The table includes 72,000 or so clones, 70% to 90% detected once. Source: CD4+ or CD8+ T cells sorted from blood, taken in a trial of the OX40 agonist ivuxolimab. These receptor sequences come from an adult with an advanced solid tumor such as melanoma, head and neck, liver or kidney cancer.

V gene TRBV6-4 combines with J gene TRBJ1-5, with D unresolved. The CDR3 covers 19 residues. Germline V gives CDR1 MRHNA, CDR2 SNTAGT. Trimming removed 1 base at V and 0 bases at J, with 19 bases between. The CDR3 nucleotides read TGTGCCAGCAGTGACTTAAGATTGCATGTTTCCTTTAGCAATCAGCCCCAGCATTTT. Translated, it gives CASSDLRLHVSFSNQPQHF.

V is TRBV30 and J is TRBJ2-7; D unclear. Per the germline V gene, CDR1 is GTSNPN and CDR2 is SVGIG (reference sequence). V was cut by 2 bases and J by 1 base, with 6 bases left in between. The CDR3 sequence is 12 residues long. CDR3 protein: CAWSKGSYEQYF. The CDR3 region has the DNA TGTGCCTGGAGTAAGGGATCCTACGAGCAGTACTTC.

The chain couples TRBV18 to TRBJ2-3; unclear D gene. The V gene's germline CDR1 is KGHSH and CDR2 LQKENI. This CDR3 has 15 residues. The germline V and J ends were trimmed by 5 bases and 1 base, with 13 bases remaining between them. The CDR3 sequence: CASSATVAGTDTQYF. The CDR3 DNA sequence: TGTGCCAGCTCAGCCACAGTGGCGGGCACAGATACGCAGTATTTT. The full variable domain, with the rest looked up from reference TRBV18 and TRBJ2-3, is NAGVMQNPRHLVRRRGQEARLRCSPMKGHSHVYWYRQLPEEGLKFMVYLQKENIIDESGMPKERFSAEFPKEGPSILRIQQVVRGDSAAYFCASSATVAGTDTQYFGPGTRLTVL.

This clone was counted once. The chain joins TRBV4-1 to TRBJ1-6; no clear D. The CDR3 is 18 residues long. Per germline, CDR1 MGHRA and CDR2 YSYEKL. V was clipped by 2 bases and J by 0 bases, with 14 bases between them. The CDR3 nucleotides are TGCGCCAGCAGCCAATCTCGTGGGCGGGACTCCTATAATTCACCCCTCCACTTT. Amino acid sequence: CASSQSRGRDSYNSPLHF.

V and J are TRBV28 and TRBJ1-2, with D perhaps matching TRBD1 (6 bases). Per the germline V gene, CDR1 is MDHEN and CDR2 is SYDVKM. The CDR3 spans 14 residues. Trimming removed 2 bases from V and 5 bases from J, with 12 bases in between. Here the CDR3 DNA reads TGTGCCAGCAGTTTACCCGGGACACCTTATGGCTACACCTTC. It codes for CASSLPGTPYGYTF.

DNA for the CDR3: TGTGCCAGCAGCTTAAAAGGCGGGAGTAACTACAATGAGCAGTTCTTC. This encodes CASSLKGGSNYNEQFF. This sequence joins TRBV7-2 and TRBJ2-1; 7 bases map to TRBD2. V was pared by 2 bases and J by 3 bases, with 7 bases of the junction left unmatched. Germline V gives CDR1 SGHTA, CDR2 FQGNSA. This CDR3 is 16 amino acids long.

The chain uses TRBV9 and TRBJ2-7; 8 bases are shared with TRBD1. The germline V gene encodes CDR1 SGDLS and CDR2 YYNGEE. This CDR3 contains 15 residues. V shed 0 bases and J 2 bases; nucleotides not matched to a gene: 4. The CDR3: CASSVVDRGPYEQYF. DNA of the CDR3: TGTGCCAGCAGCGTAGTTGACAGGGGACCCTACGAGCAGTACTTC. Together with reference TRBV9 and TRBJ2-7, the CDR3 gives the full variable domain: DSGVTQTPKHLITATGQRVTLRCSPRSGDLSVYWYQQSLDQGLQFLIQYYNGEERAKGNILERFSAQQFPDLHSELNLSSLELGDSALYFCASSVVDRGPYEQYFGPGTRLTVT.

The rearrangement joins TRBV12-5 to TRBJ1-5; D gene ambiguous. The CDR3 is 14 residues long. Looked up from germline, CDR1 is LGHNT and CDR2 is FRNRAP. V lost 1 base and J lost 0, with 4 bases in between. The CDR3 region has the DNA TGTGCTAGTGGTTTGGCGGGTAGCAATCAGCCCCAGCATTTT. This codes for CASGLAGSNQPQHF.

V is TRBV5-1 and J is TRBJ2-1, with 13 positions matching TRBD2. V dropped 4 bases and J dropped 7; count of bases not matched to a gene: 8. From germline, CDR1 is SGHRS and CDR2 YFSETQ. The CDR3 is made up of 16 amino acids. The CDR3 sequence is CASSPWTSGRSNEQFF. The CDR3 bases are TGCGCCAGCAGCCCCTGGACTAGCGGGAGATCTAATGAGCAGTTCTTC. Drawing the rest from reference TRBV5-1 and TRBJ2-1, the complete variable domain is KAGVTQTPRYLIKTRGQQVTLSCSPISGHRSVSWYQQTPGQGLQFLFEYFSETQRNKGNFPGRFSGRQFSNSRSEMNVSTLELGDSALYLCASSPWTSGRSNEQFFGPGTRLTVL.

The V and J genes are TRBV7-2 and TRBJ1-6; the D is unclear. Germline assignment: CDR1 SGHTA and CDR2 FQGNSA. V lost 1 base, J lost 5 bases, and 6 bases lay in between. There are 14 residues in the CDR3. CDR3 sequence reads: CASSLEGNNSPLHF. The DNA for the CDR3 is TGTGCCAGCAGCTTAGAAGGGAATAATTCACCCCTCCACTTT. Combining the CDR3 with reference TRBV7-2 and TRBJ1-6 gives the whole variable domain GAGVSQSPSNKVTEKGKDVELRCDPISGHTALYWYRQSLGQGLEFLIYFQGNSAPDKSGLPSDRFSAERTGGSVSTLTIQRTQQEDSAVYLCASSLEGNNSPLHFGNGTRLTVT.

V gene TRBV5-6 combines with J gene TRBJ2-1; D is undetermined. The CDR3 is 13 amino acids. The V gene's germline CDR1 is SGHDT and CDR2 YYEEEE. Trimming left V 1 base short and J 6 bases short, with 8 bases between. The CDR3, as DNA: TGTGCCAGCAGCTTGTGGCTAATCAATGAGCAGTTCTTC. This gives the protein CASSLWLINEQFF.

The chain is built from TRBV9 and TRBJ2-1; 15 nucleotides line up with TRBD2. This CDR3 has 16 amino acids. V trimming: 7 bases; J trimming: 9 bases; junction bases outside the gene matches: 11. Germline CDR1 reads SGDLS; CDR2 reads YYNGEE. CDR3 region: CASSPGLAGGNTEQFF. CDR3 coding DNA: TGTGCCAGCTCCCCCGGACTAGCGGGGGGGAATACTGAGCAGTTCTTC.

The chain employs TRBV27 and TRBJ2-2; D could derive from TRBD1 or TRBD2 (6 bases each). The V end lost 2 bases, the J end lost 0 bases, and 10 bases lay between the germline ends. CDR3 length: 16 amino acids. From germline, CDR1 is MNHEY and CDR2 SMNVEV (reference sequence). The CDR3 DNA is TGTGCCAGCAGTTTACGGGGGCCTCCGAACACCGGGGAGCTGTTTTTT. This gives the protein CASSLRGPPNTGELFF.

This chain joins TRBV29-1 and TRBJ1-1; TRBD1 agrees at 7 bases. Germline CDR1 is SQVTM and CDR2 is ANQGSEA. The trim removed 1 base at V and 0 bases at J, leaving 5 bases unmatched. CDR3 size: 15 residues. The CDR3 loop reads CSVEGHRGLNTEAFF. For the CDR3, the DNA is TGCAGCGTTGAAGGCCACAGGGGCCTGAACACTGAAGCTTTCTTT.

Written as DNA, the CDR3 is TGCGCCAGCAGCAGGGACAGGGGAAATTCACCCCTCCACTTT. Protein: CASSRDRGNSPLHF. The rearrangement links TRBV4-3 to TRBJ1-6, with 10 nucleotides matching TRBD1. Trimming at V came to 5 bases and at J to 7 bases, leaving 2 bases not matched to a gene. This CDR3 contains 14 residues. Germline values: CDR1 LGHNA, CDR2 YSLEER.

The CDR3 DNA reads TGTGCCAGCAGCCGGGGGCAGGGGCACACCGGGGAGCTGTTTTTT. Its translation: CASSRGQGHTGELFF. The rearrangement joins TRBV7-9 to TRBJ2-2, with D perhaps matching TRBD1 or TRBD2 (6 bases each). Germline V gene lookup returns CDR1 SEHNR and CDR2 FQNEAQ (reference sequence). CDR3 length: 15 amino acids. V shed 5 bases and J shed 3 bases, with 13 bases lying between them.

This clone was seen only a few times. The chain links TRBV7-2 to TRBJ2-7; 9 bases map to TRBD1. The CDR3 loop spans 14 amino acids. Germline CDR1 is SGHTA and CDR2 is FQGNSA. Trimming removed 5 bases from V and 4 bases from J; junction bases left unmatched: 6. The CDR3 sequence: CASSAGTGRYEQYF. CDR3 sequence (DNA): TGTGCCAGCAGCGCCGGGACAGGGAGGTACGAGCAGTACTTC.

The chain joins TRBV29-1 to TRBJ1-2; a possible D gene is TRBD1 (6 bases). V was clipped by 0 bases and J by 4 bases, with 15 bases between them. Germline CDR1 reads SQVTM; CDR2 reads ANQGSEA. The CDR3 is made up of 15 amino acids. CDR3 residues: CSVEERQEKSYGYTF. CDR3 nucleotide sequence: TGCAGCGTTGAAGAAAGACAGGAGAAATCCTATGGCTACACCTTC.

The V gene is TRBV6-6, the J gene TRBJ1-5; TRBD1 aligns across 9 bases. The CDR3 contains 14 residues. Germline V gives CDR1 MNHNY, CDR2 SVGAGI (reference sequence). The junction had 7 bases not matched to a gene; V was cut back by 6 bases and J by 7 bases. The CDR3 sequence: CASSYGTGSQPQHF. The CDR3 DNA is TGTGCCAGCAGCTACGGGACAGGGAGCCAGCCCCAGCATTTT.

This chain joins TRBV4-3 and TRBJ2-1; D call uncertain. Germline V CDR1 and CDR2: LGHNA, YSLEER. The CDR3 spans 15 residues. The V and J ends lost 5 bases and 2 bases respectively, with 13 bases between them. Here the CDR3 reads CASSYRRVPYNEQFF. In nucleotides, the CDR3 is TGCGCCAGCAGCTACCGTCGGGTTCCCTACAATGAGCAGTTCTTC.

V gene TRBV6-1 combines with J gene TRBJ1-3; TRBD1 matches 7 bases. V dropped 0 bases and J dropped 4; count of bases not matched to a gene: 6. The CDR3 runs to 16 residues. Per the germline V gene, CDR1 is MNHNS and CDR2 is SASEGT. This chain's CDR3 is CASSEATTGSGNTIYF. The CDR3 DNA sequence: TGTGCCAGCAGTGAAGCTACGACAGGGTCCGGAAACACCATATATTTT.

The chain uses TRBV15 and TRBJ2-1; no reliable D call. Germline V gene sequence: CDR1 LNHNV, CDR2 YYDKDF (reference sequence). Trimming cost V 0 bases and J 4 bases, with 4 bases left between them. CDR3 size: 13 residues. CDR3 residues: CATSRDRYNEQFF. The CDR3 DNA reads TGTGCCACCAGCAGAGACAGATACAATGAGCAGTTCTTC.

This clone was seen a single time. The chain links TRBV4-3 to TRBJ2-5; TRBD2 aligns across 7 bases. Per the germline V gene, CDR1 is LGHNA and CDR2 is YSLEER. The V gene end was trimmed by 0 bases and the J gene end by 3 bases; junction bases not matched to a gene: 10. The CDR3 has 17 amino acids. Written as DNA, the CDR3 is TGCGCCAGCAGCCAAGAGAGTAGCCTAGCGGCGGAAGAGACCCAGTACTTC. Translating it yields CASSQESSLAAEETQYF.

CDR3 sequence reads: CASSLMAGSGSYGYTF. Written as DNA, the CDR3 is TGTGCCAGCAGCTTAATGGCAGGGTCCGGTAGCTATGGCTACACCTTC. J is TRBJ1-2 and V is TRBV7-9; D perhaps matches TRBD1 (5 bases). The CDR3 is 16 amino acids. The V end lost 2 bases, the J end lost 4 bases, and 17 bases lay between the germline ends. Germline V gives CDR1 SEHNR, CDR2 FQNEAQ (reference sequence).